Below, 21 T cell receptor beta chains from the same sample are listed, as sequenced in a study of shared clonotypes between healthy human individuals. Generated by immunoSEQ multiplex PCR, the TCRdb table keeps only in-frame clones and is missing some. In the table there are around 530,000 clones, around 77% of which are singletons. The sample comprised PBMCs. The receptors derive from a woman in her 40s in good health. Some clones in this sample may be carry-over from other donors' samples.

This chain links TRBV25-1 with TRBJ2-5, with 8 bases matching TRBD1. This CDR3 has 13 residues. The V gene's germline CDR1 is MGHDK and CDR2 SYGVNS. V lost 7 bases to trimming and J lost 5 bases; unmatched junction nucleotides: 6. CDR3 region: CASTGQGWETQYF. CDR3 bases: TGTGCCAGCACCGGACAGGGTTGGGAGACCCAGTACTTC. The entire variable domain, with the rest obtained from reference TRBV25-1 and TRBJ2-5, is as follows: EADIYQTPRYLVIGTGKKITLECSQTMGHDKMYWYQQDPGMELHLIHYSYGVNSTEKGDLSSESTVSRIRTEHFPLTLESARPSHTSQYLCASTGQGWETQYFGPGTRLLVL.

The chain carries TRBV5-4 and TRBJ2-1; 15 bases match TRBD2. In germline, CDR1 is SGHNT, CDR2 YYREEE (reference sequence). J gave up 0 bases and V 3 bases, and 4 bases lay outside the gene matches. The length of the CDR3 is 18 residues. This chain's CDR3 is CASSSGTSGRPSYNEQFF. For the CDR3, the DNA is TGTGCCAGCAGCTCCGGGACTAGCGGGAGGCCCTCCTACAATGAGCAGTTCTTC.

This chain links TRBV7-3 with TRBJ2-6; D is unresolved. In germline, CDR1 is SGHTA, CDR2 FQGTGA. V was trimmed by 5 bases and J by 3 bases, leaving 5 bases between them. This CDR3 is built from 13 residues. The CDR3 DNA follows: TGTGCCAGCAGCCTCGTTGGGGCCAACGTCCTGACTTTC. It specifies CASSLVGANVLTF.

This clone was seen a handful of times. The chain joins TRBV7-7 to TRBJ2-2; 8 nucleotides agree with TRBD1. Germline CDR1 reads SSHAT; CDR2 reads FNYEAQ (reference sequence). The CDR3 length is 16 residues. J lost 3 bases, V lost 3 bases, and 6 bases had no gene match. The CDR3 sequence is CASSLAGGADTGELFF. The CDR3, as DNA: TGTGCCAGCAGCTTGGCAGGGGGCGCGGACACCGGGGAGCTGTTTTTT.

V is TRBV11-3 and J is TRBJ2-2, with 7 bases lining up with TRBD1. CDR1 SGHNT and CDR2 YENEEA come from the germline V gene. The CDR3 contains 15 residues. The J segment lost 6 bases and the V segment lost 5 bases, leaving 9 bases of the junction unmatched. This CDR3 is CASSRVGQGAGELFF. The CDR3 bases are TGTGCCAGCAGCCGTGTCGGCCAGGGGGCCGGGGAGCTGTTTTTT.

This sequence joins TRBV19 and TRBJ1-2; 9 nucleotides match TRBD1. CDR3 size: 15 residues. Germline lookup yields CDR1 LNHDA and CDR2 SQIVND (reference sequence). J gave up 2 bases and V 3 bases, and 4 bases lay outside the gene matches. CDR3 residues: CASSIRTGVNYGYTF. The CDR3 DNA reads TGTGCCAGTAGTATCAGGACAGGGGTGAACTATGGCTACACCTTC.

J is TRBJ2-7 and V is TRBV28, with TRBD2 matching 7 bases. The CDR3 has 18 amino acids. V dropped 2 bases and J dropped 2; count of bases not matched to a gene: 15. The germline gives CDR1 MDHEN, CDR2 SYDVKM. The CDR3 region has the DNA TGTGCCAGCAGTTTAGCAGCGGGGAGGGCGGCCCTAACCTACGAGCAGTACTTC. It yields the protein CASSLAAGRAALTYEQYF. The variable domain in full, completed from reference TRBV28 and TRBJ2-7, reads DVKVTQSSRYLVKRTGEKVFLECVQDMDHENMFWYRQDPGLGLRLIYFSYDVKMKEKGDIPEGYSVSREKKERFSLILESASTNQTSMYLCASSLAAGRAALTYEQYFGPGTRLTVT.

The V call is TRBV9, the J call TRBJ1-2; maybe TRBD1 (5 bases). The V gene lost 4 bases and the J gene lost 7 bases, with 11 bases spanning the gap. Germline V gene data show CDR1 as SGDLS and CDR2 as YYNGEE. This CDR3 comprises 12 residues. The CDR3: CASSLHGGGYTF. The CDR3 bases are TGTGCCAGCAGCCTGCACGGGGGTGGCTACACCTTC.

This rearrangement joins TRBV6-5 to TRBJ2-7; 11 nucleotides match TRBD1. The germline V gene has CDR1 MNHEY and CDR2 SVGAGI. V was pared by 6 bases and J by 4 bases, with 8 bases of the junction left unmatched. This CDR3 has 15 amino acids. DNA of the CDR3: TGTGCCAGCAGGCCTCCGGGACAGGGGGTTTACGAGCAGTACTTC. Its protein product is CASRPPGQGVYEQYF.

V gene TRBV16 combines with J gene TRBJ1-2; no definite D call. Looked up from germline, CDR1 is KGHSY and CDR2 is FQNENV. Trimming took 0 bases from V and 4 from J, leaving 9 bases between them. The CDR3 consists of 14 residues. CDR3 loop: CASSQSLGFYGYTF. In nucleotides, the CDR3 is TGTGCCAGCAGCCAATCCCTGGGATTCTATGGCTACACCTTC.

This clone was observed a handful of times. The rearrangement links TRBV28 to TRBJ2-5; TRBD2 matches 7 bases. Trimming removed 6 bases from V and 4 bases from J; junction bases left unmatched: 5. Looked up from germline, CDR1 is MDHEN and CDR2 is SYDVKM. This CDR3 region has 13 residues. CDR3 region: CASSRTRRETQYF. The CDR3, as DNA: TGTGCCAGCAGCCGGACTAGACGAGAGACCCAGTACTTC.

This clone turned up a few times. The V gene is TRBV7-9, the J gene TRBJ2-3; no clear D gene. With 0 bases removed from V and 6 bases from J, the gap between germline ends came to 16 bases. The germline V gene has CDR1 SEHNR and CDR2 FQNEAQ (reference sequence). The CDR3 spans 16 residues. CDR3 sequence (DNA): TGTGCCAGCAGCTTAGCGGGTGGGGTGAGAACGGATACGCAGTATTTT. It is translated as CASSLAGGVRTDTQYF.

The gene calls are TRBV30 and TRBJ2-3; 11 bases map to TRBD2. The V gene's germline CDR1 is GTSNPN and CDR2 SVGIG (reference sequence). With 0 bases clipped from V and 5 bases from J, the junction kept 10 bases outside the gene matches. This CDR3 is built from 17 residues. CDR3 in amino acids: CAWSVAWLAGGLDTQYF. CDR3 nucleotide sequence: TGTGCCTGGAGTGTAGCTTGGCTAGCGGGAGGTTTAGATACGCAGTATTTT.

The J gene is TRBJ1-2, the V gene TRBV25-1, with 8 bases that match TRBD1. Germline V lookup: CDR1 MGHDK, CDR2 SYGVNS. The CDR3 length is 17 residues. V trimming: 4 bases; J trimming: 8 bases; junction bases outside the gene matches: 18. In DNA form, the CDR3 reads TGTGCCAGCAGTGGGACAGGGACCATGAGCCTTCTATCCGGCTACACCTTC. It specifies CASSGTGTMSLLSGYTF.

The chain uses TRBV29-1 and TRBJ1-2; the D is unclear. With 4 bases removed from V and 2 bases from J, the gap between germline ends came to 11 bases. Germline lookup yields CDR1 SQVTM and CDR2 ANQGSEA. The CDR3 consists of 13 residues. The CDR3 region is CSVVRELNYGYTF. In DNA form, the CDR3 reads TGCAGCGTTGTGAGGGAGTTGAACTATGGCTACACCTTC. The full variable domain, completed using reference TRBV29-1 and TRBJ1-2, is SAVISQKPSRDICQRGTSLTIQCQVDSQVTMMFWYRQQPGQSLTLIATANQGSEATYESGFVIDKFPISRPNLTFSTLTVSNMSPEDSSIYLCSVVRELNYGYTFGSGTRLTVV.

The chain recombines TRBV7-2 with TRBJ2-3, with 8 positions matching TRBD2. The CDR3 length is 17 residues. V shed 5 bases and J 5 bases; nucleotides not matched to a gene: 15. Germline V lookup: CDR1 SGHTA, CDR2 FQGNSA. The CDR3 DNA follows: TGTGCCAGCAGCCCCACCAGGGGAGCGGGAGTGGGAGATACGCAGTATTTT. Amino acids: CASSPTRGAGVGDTQYF.

The CDR3 reads CASSLTWRELGEQYF. DNA for the CDR3: TGCGCCAGCAGCTTGACCTGGCGGGAGCTGGGCGAGCAGTACTTC. The genes are TRBV5-1 and TRBJ2-7, with 7 positions matching TRBD2. This CDR3 has 15 amino acids. Germline V gene sequence: CDR1 SGHRS, CDR2 YFSETQ. With V trimmed by 1 base and J by 6 bases, 10 bases remained unmatched.

The genes are TRBV6-5 and TRBJ2-4, with TRBD1 as a possible D gene (5 bases). This CDR3 has 15 residues. V gave up 5 bases and J gave up 0 bases, with 11 bases separating them. From germline, CDR1 is MNHEY and CDR2 SVGAGI. For the CDR3, the DNA is TGTGCCAGCAGTCGAACAGGTTTAGCCAAAAACATTCAGTACTTC. Translated, it gives CASSRTGLAKNIQYF.

This chain links TRBV18 with TRBJ2-5, with 7 positions matching TRBD2. Germline CDR1 is KGHSH and CDR2 is LQKENI. J gave up 2 bases and V 8 bases, and 8 bases lay outside the gene matches. The CDR3 is made up of 14 amino acids. The CDR3 protein is CASALAGRQETQYF. The CDR3 DNA sequence: TGTGCCAGCGCGTTAGCGGGCCGACAAGAGACCCAGTACTTC.

The V call is TRBV14, the J call TRBJ2-1; D is undetermined. CDR3 length equals 15 residues. Trimming removed 2 bases at V and 4 bases at J, with 12 bases between. CDR1 is SGHDN, CDR2 FVKESK, per germline. CDR3 sequence reads: CASSQPAISYNEQFF. The CDR3 region has the DNA TGTGCCAGCAGCCAACCCGCAATATCTTACAATGAGCAGTTCTTC.

The V call is TRBV29-1, the J call TRBJ2-3; 7 nucleotides match TRBD1. Unmatched junction bases numbered 4, after V lost 3 bases and J lost 1 base. Germline assignment: CDR1 SQVTM and CDR2 ANQGSEA. The CDR3 has 14 amino acids. CDR3 in amino acids: CSVDDRVGTDTQYF. CDR3 nucleotides: TGCAGCGTTGATGACAGGGTGGGCACAGATACGCAGTATTTT.